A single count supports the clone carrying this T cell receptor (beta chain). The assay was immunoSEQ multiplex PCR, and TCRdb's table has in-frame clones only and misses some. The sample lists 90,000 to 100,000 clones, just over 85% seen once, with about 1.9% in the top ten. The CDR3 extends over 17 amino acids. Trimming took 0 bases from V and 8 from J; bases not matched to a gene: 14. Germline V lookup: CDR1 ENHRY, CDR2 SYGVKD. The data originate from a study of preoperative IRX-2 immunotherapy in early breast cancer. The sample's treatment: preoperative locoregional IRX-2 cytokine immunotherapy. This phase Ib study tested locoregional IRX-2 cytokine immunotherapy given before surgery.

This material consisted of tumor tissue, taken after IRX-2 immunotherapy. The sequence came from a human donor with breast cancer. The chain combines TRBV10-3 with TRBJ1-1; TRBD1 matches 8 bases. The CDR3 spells CAISESRQGARGAEAFF. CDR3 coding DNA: TGTGCCATCAGTGAGTCGAGGCAGGGGGCGCGTGGTGCGGAAGCTTTCTTT.